The 21 T cell receptor beta chains below come from one sample, sequenced in a study of T cell responses to AZD1222 COVID-19 vaccine. The repertoire was sequenced with immunoSEQ multiplex PCR; TCRdb's copy has only in-frame clones and lacks some. Here the sample spans fewer than 200,000 clones, over 80% being singletons. The sample was peripheral blood, taken on day 0 of AZD1222 vaccination. These receptors originate from an adult in good health.

The chain carries TRBV2 and TRBJ1-6, with 8 bases matching TRBD1. CDR3 length: 15 residues. The germline V gene has CDR1 SNHLY and CDR2 FYNNEI. V was pared by 3 bases and J by 7 bases, with 5 bases of the junction left unmatched. CDR3 DNA: TGTGCCAGCAGTGATGGGCAGGGGGCGAATTCACCCCTCCACTTT. Amino acid sequence: CASSDGQGANSPLHF.

This sequence joins TRBV4-1 and TRBJ2-2, with 10 bases identical to TRBD1. Germline CDR1 MGHRA, CDR2 YSYEKL. With V trimmed by 1 base and J by 6 bases, 2 bases remained unmatched. This CDR3 has 15 amino acids. CDR3 sequence reads: CASSQGGQGSGELFF. The CDR3 DNA follows: TGCGCCAGCAGCCAAGGGGGACAGGGGTCCGGGGAGCTGTTTTTT.

In its sample, this clone was seen a few times. This chain links TRBV28 with TRBJ1-5; D perhaps matches TRBD1 (5 bases). CDR3 length: 15 residues. CDR1 and CDR2 from the germline V gene are MDHEN and SYDVKM. The germline V and J ends were trimmed by 6 bases and 1 base, with 13 bases remaining between them. CDR3: CASSLDIGSNQPQHF. The CDR3 region has the DNA TGTGCCAGCAGCCTGGACATAGGAAGCAATCAGCCCCAGCATTTT.

This chain links TRBV6-5 with TRBJ1-6; tentatively, D is TRBD1 (5 bases). Germline V CDR1 and CDR2: MNHEY, SVGAGI. This CDR3 region has 15 residues. Trimming took 6 bases from V and 7 from J, leaving 16 bases between them. The CDR3 DNA reads as TGTGCCAGCAGCCCCCAGGGATTGGGGAATTCACCCCTCCACTTT. This gives the protein CASSPQGLGNSPLHF.

The chain uses TRBV5-1 and TRBJ1-2; TRBD1 is a possible D gene (6 bases). The CDR3 runs to 17 residues. Germline CDR1 SGHRS, CDR2 YFSETQ. Trimming removed 2 bases from V and 6 bases from J, with 23 bases in between. The CDR3 spells CASSLPGQLLPLHGYTF. In DNA form, the CDR3 reads TGCGCCAGCAGCTTACCCGGACAGCTTCTGCCTCTGCATGGCTACACCTTC.

The rearrangement joins TRBV18 to TRBJ2-3; 13 bases agree with TRBD2. The J segment lost 1 base and the V segment lost 2 bases, leaving 3 bases of the junction unmatched. CDR3 size: 17 residues. Germline V gene sequence: CDR1 KGHSH, CDR2 LQKENI. In DNA, the CDR3 is TGTGCCAGCTCACCAAGGACTAGCGGGAGCCGCACAGATACGCAGTATTTT. Residues: CASSPRTSGSRTDTQYF.

The CDR3, as DNA: TGTGCCAGCAGCAGGGGACCGAACACTGAAGCTTTCTTT. Amino acid sequence: CASSRGPNTEAFF. J is TRBJ1-1 and V is TRBV7-9, with D possibly matching TRBD1 (5 bases). The CDR3 is 13 amino acids. From germline, CDR1 is SEHNR and CDR2 FQNEAQ (reference sequence). V was clipped by 5 bases and J by 1 base, with 8 bases between them.

The V and J genes are TRBV28 and TRBJ1-2, with a tentative D call TRBD1 (5 bases). CDR3 length: 14 amino acids. The germline V gene encodes CDR1 MDHEN and CDR2 SYDVKM. V lost 3 bases and J lost 3, with 11 bases in between. CDR3 sequence (DNA): TGTGCCAGCAGTTTGGGACGGACCTACTATGGCTACACCTTC. This translates into CASSLGRTYYGYTF.

The chain is built from TRBV6-5 and TRBJ1-2; 8 positions agree with TRBD1. The germline gives CDR1 MNHEY, CDR2 SVGAGI. The V segment lost 5 bases and the J segment 8 bases; nucleotides outside the gene matches: 7. The CDR3 length is 13 residues. CDR3 in amino acids: CASSRQGTEGYTF. In nucleotides, the CDR3 is TGTGCCAGCAGTCGACAGGGGACGGAGGGCTACACCTTC.

V is TRBV5-1 and J is TRBJ1-2, with unresolved D. Trimming removed 4 bases at V and 3 bases at J, with 10 bases between. In germline, CDR1 is SGHRS, CDR2 YFSETQ. The CDR3 covers 13 residues. In DNA, the CDR3 is TGCGCCAGCAGCGGGGAGGTTTACTATGGCTACACCTTC. Protein: CASSGEVYYGYTF.

This chain links TRBV7-9 with TRBJ2-2; 9 nucleotides line up with TRBD1. Germline V gives CDR1 SEHNR, CDR2 FQNEAQ (reference sequence). This CDR3 region has 16 residues. Trimming cost V 5 bases and J 0 bases; bases outside gene matches: 4. The CDR3 spells CASSQQGAANTGELFF. For the CDR3, the DNA is TGTGCCAGCAGCCAACAGGGGGCCGCGAACACCGGGGAGCTGTTTTTT.

This chain uses TRBV18 with TRBJ1-1; perhaps TRBD1 as D (5 bases). The CDR3 length is 17 residues. With 2 bases removed from V and 3 bases from J, the gap between germline ends came to 19 bases. Germline loops: CDR1 KGHSH, CDR2 LQKENI. This CDR3 is CASSPNLRGRVDTEAFF. As DNA, the CDR3 is TGTGCCAGCTCACCAAATTTACGGGGCAGGGTTGACACTGAAGCTTTCTTT. Full variable domain (outside the CDR3, taken from reference TRBV18 and TRBJ1-1): NAGVMQNPRHLVRRRGQEARLRCSPMKGHSHVYWYRQLPEEGLKFMVYLQKENIIDESGMPKERFSAEFPKEGPSILRIQQVVRGDSAAYFCASSPNLRGRVDTEAFFGQGTRLTVV.

This rearrangement joins TRBV10-3 to TRBJ2-2, with no clear D. V lost 3 bases and J lost 4, with 0 bases in between. Germline V gene lookup returns CDR1 ENHRY and CDR2 SYGVKD. This CDR3 comprises 11 residues. CDR3 sequence: CAISDTGELFF. The CDR3 region has the DNA TGTGCCATCAGTGACACCGGGGAGCTGTTTTTT.

V gene TRBV6-6 combines with J gene TRBJ2-7; 9 bases match TRBD1. Losses at the gene ends were 2 bases for V and 6 bases for J; bases not matched to a gene: 11. This CDR3 is 16 amino acids long. Germline values: CDR1 MNHNY, CDR2 SVGAGI (reference sequence). The CDR3 nucleotides are TGTGCCAGCAGTTACCAGACCGGGACAGGGACTCTCGAGCAGTACTTC. As protein: CASSYQTGTGTLEQYF.

This chain joins TRBV24-1 and TRBJ1-6; possibly TRBD1 for D (6 bases). The germline CDR1 and CDR2 sequences are KGHDR and SFDVKD. This CDR3 has 14 amino acids. V was pared by 4 bases and J by 9 bases, with 12 bases between. CDR3 nucleotides: TGTGCCACCAGTGAGGGGCAGGGGACTTCACCCCTCCACTTT. Its protein is CATSEGQGTSPLHF.

The chain carries TRBV2 and TRBJ2-3; perhaps TRBD2 as D (5 bases). Trimming pared 8 bases from V and 4 bases from J, leaving 16 bases between. CDR3 length: 14 amino acids. In germline, CDR1 is SNHLY, CDR2 FYNNEI. This CDR3 reads CASGVTRSPDTQYF. For the CDR3, the DNA is TGTGCCAGCGGGGTTACTAGATCTCCAGATACGCAGTATTTT.

The chain links TRBV28 to TRBJ2-7, with a possible D match to TRBD1 (5 bases). Trimming shortened V by 5 bases and J by 3 bases, and 14 bases separated the two germline ends. The CDR3 length is 14 residues. CDR1 is MDHEN, CDR2 SYDVKM, per germline. CDR3 bases: TGTGCCAGCAGTCTCGAGACAGCCTACTACGAGCAGTACTTC. Protein sequence: CASSLETAYYEQYF. The whole variable domain, remainder taken from reference TRBV28 and TRBJ2-7, is DVKVTQSSRYLVKRTGEKVFLECVQDMDHENMFWYRQDPGLGLRLIYFSYDVKMKEKGDIPEGYSVSREKKERFSLILESASTNQTSMYLCASSLETAYYEQYFGPGTRLTVT.

The gene calls are TRBV27 and TRBJ1-6; TRBD1 aligns across 8 bases. Per germline, CDR1 MNHEY and CDR2 SMNVEV (reference sequence). CDR3 size: 16 residues. Trimming removed 5 bases from V and 5 bases from J; junction bases left unmatched: 8. The CDR3 DNA follows: TGTGCCAGCAGTCTTACTCAGGGGGCGAATAATTCACCCCTCCACTTT. It is translated as CASSLTQGANNSPLHF.

J is TRBJ1-3 and V is TRBV4-1; D uncertain. The CDR3 has 15 residues. The V gene lost 5 bases and the J gene lost 4 bases, with 15 bases spanning the gap. Germline V gene data show CDR1 as MGHRA and CDR2 as YSYEKL. The CDR3 bases are TGCGCCAGCAGCGCTGGGTCTTTATCGGGAAACACCATATATTTT. It specifies CASSAGSLSGNTIYF.

This chain links TRBV6-5 with TRBJ1-5; no reliable D call. CDR1 and CDR2 (germline): MNHEY, SVGAGI. The CDR3 is 14 residues long. V was cut by 2 bases and J by 6 bases, with 11 bases left in between. CDR3 sequence (DNA): TGTGCCAGCAGTTACGAGCCGGGCAGTCAGCCCCAGCATTTT. It translates to CASSYEPGSQPQHF.

The gene calls are TRBV6-1 and TRBJ1-5; maybe TRBD1 (6 bases). V lost 3 bases, J lost 3 bases, and 12 bases lay in between. In germline, CDR1 is MNHNS, CDR2 SASEGT. This CDR3 region has 15 residues. CDR3 loop: CASSDTGTNNQPQHF. The CDR3 nucleotides are TGTGCCAGCAGTGATACCGGGACAAACAATCAGCCCCAGCATTTT.